Given below is one T cell receptor beta chain in context. Its antigen is not identified. The data were obtained in a study of T-cell memory formation after mild COVID-19. About the research overall: Among the donors, TCR clusters were largely specific to each donor.

Study-wide points: Clones shrinking between day 15 and 85 showed a balanced CD4/CD8 split, and those that grew later tilted toward CD4+.

TCRdb reanalysed the 5' RACE reads using MiXCR and keeps one entry per CDR3 protein. The sample has 90,000 to 120,000 distinct CDR3 sequences, approximately 15% seen once; the top ten hold about 39%. Trimming removed 0 bases from V and 3 bases from J, with 17 bases in between. This CDR3 region has 17 residues. The chain combines TRBV12-3 or TRBV12-4 with TRBJ2-5, with a possible D match to TRBD2 (6 bases). The sequenced material came from PBMCs or a T cell subset sorted from them (not recorded which). This receptor was taken from a man aged 18 to 35 who had mild COVID-19 (a few samples of this study predate the infection). Cell type and time point are not known. The CDR3 here is CASSLALGGWEEETQYF. The CDR3 coding sequence is TGTGCCAGCAGTTTAGCGCTGGGGGGTTGGGAGGAAGAGACCCAGTACTTC.